The rows below give T cell receptor beta chains drawn from one sample of a study of radiotherapy plus CTLA-4 blockade in lung cancer. Sequencing was performed with immunoSEQ multiplex PCR; in TCRdb, only in-frame clones are kept and a portion is missing. The repertoire holds 25,000 to 35,000 clones, with less than 80% as singletons. Sequenced material: peripheral blood, taken from a patient treated with radiotherapy plus ipilimumab. The receptor source for this set is a human donor with non-small cell lung cancer who had stable disease on radiotherapy plus ipilimumab. Each CDR3 is given with its conserved first and last residue. The D gene is left open where the match is weak. Rows may omit the clone size; those that give it use once, few, many or a size class.

cdr3_nt cdr3_aa j_call v_call d_call clone_size
TGTGCCAGCAGCCGGACTAGCGGGCCCTACAATGAGCAGTTCTTC CASSRTSGPYNEQFF TRBJ2-1 TRBV7-2 TRBD2 NA
TGTGCCAGTAGTATAGTAGGCGGACCCCTCCACTTT CASSIVGGPLHF TRBJ1-6 TRBV19 NA NA
TGCAGTGCTAGTATTGGTTATGGCTACACCTTC CSASIGYGYTF TRBJ1-2 TRBV20-1 NA NA
TGCGCCAGCAGCTTGGAACTGGGACAGGTGAAATCACCCCTCCACTTT CASSLELGQVKSPLHF TRBJ1-6 TRBV5-1 TRBD1 once
TGTGCCAGCAGCCTTGACCCACAGGACGACTATGGCTACACCTTC CASSLDPQDDYGYTF TRBJ1-2 TRBV6-5 NA NA
TGTGCCAGTAGTGCAAAGGGGGGCCAGCCCCAGCATTTT CASSAKGGQPQHF TRBJ1-5 TRBV19 NA NA
TGCGCCAGCAGCCTGCTCGGCGGGGGGGCGGTATATGAGCAGTTCTTC CASSLLGGGAVYEQFF TRBJ2-1 TRBV5-1 TRBD2 NA
TGTGCCAGCAGGCCGGGACAGGGCTCTAACGGGGCCAACGTCCTGACTTTC CASRPGQGSNGANVLTF TRBJ2-6 TRBV2 TRBD1 NA
TGTGCCAGCAGTTACGCCGGGACAGGGTTCTCCAATGAGCAGTTCTTC CASSYAGTGFSNEQFF TRBJ2-1 TRBV6-6 TRBD1 NA
TGTGCCATCAGGGCTATGGATAACTATGGCTACACCTTC CAIRAMDNYGYTF TRBJ1-2 TRBV10-3 NA NA
TGTGCCAGCAGCCCCCCGGCCAGGGGAACGCTCATTGGGACCCAGTACTTC CASSPPARGTLIGTQYF TRBJ2-5 TRBV11-2 NA NA
TGTGCCAGCAGTTTTGGTAGGGCCGCCGGGGAGCTGTTTTTT CASSFGRAAGELFF TRBJ2-2 TRBV27 NA NA
TGTGCCAGTGGTCAACTAGCGCTTGAAGCTTTCTTT CASGQLALEAFF TRBJ1-1 TRBV19 NA NA
TGTGCCAGCTCACCACCCGGCAGGTCTTTGGGGACTGAAGCTTTCTTT CASSPPGRSLGTEAFF TRBJ1-1 TRBV18 NA NA
TGTGCCAGCAGCCCCGGCTGGGGCACTGAAGCTTTCTTT CASSPGWGTEAFF TRBJ1-1 TRBV6-5 NA NA
TGTGCCAGCAGGGCCGCAGGGATCGATGGCTACACCTTC CASRAAGIDGYTF TRBJ1-2 TRBV7-2 NA NA
TGCAGCGTGACCCGGGGTAGCGACATTCAGTACTTC CSVTRGSDIQYF TRBJ2-4 TRBV29-1 NA NA
TGTGCCAGTAGTAAGGATAGCGGGGGGCTGAGCACAGATACGCAGTATTTT CASSKDSGGLSTDTQYF TRBJ2-3 TRBV19 TRBD2 NA
TGCGCCAGCAGCCAAGATCGGGACCCGGACACTGAAGCTTTCTTT CASSQDRDPDTEAFF TRBJ1-1 TRBV4-1 NA once
TGTGCCAGTCGCCTAAAAGGGGGGGCTAATTCACCCCTCCACTTT CASRLKGGANSPLHF TRBJ1-6 TRBV19 NA NA
TGCGCCAGCAGCCAAAACACCGGGACAGGGGATGAAAAACTGTTTTTT CASSQNTGTGDEKLFF TRBJ1-4 TRBV4-3 TRBD1 large
TGTGCCAGCAGCTTCTCGAACAATCAGCCCCAGCATTTT CASSFSNNQPQHF TRBJ1-5 TRBV5-6 NA NA